This T cell receptor (beta chain) is drawn from a study of molecular identifiers for immune sequencing clone quantification. Across the whole study: Split five ways in replicates, RNA from approximately 20,000 or 98,000 naive CD8 cells had four portions sequenced.

There are 15 residues in the CDR3. Looked up from germline, CDR1 is SNHLY and CDR2 is FYNNEI. Findings and limits, study-wide: Jurkat TCR RNA from one cell was spiked into around 1 million naive cells, and it was reportedly detectable there.

It was with previously described methods and listed TCR primers that bulk TCR libraries were made. In TCRdb, the PCR reads were re-called with MiXCR into one record per CDR3 protein. The sample records about 70,000 distinct CDR3 sequences, approximately 18% being singletons. Points on this clonotype: Its antigen is undetermined. Germline is not matched at one junction end, which may reflect a read error.

This receptor was identified in a human donor in good health. Some libraries in this study had Jurkat cell RNA spiked in. Sequences were obtained from naive CD8+ T cells from blood, with Jurkat cell RNA spiked in. Subset specified: FACS-sorted CD8+CD4-CCR7+CD45RA+ naive T cells. V usage is TRBV2 and J usage is TRBJ1-1; 9 nucleotides align to TRBD1. CDR3 nucleotide sequence: TGTGCCATGGGACCACCGGGACAGGGTAGTACTGAAGCTCTCTTT. Its protein is CAMGPPGQGSTEALF. The variable domain in full, completed from reference TRBV2 and TRBJ1-1, reads EPEVTQTPSHQVTQMGQEVILRCVPISNHLYFYWYRQILGQKVEFLVSFYNNEISEKSEIFDDQFSVERPDGSNFTLKIRSTKLEDSAMYFCAMGPPGQGSTEALFGQGTRLTVV.